This T cell receptor beta chain appears in the sequencing data of a study of technical replicates of blood from a handful of donors. This clone has only one observation. The repertoire was sequenced with immunoSEQ multiplex PCR; TCRdb's copy has only in-frame clones and lacks some. The sample lists about 83,000 clones, over 85% occurring once. CDR1 is MNHEY, CDR2 SVGAGI, per germline. The CDR3 is 14 amino acids. J was trimmed by 4 bases and V by 6 bases; bases with no gene match: 5. The sequencing input was T cells isolated from PBMCs. The sequence was obtained from a human donor in good health. The V call is TRBV6-5, the J call TRBJ1-4; 7 positions match TRBD1. The CDR3 loop reads CASSTGTDNEKLFF. The CDR3 bases are TGTGCCAGCAGCACCGGGACAGATAATGAAAAACTGTTTTTT.